The rows below give T cell receptor beta chains drawn from one sample of a study of cytomegalovirus exposure and HLA in healthy donors. This table comes from immunoSEQ multiplex PCR, and its TCRdb copy is limited to in-frame clones, with some not included. The record lists under 200,000 clones, of which the ten most abundant hold 6.5%. Source material: PBMCs. These TCRs come from a man aged 25 to 40 in good health and CMV-seronegative. Each CDR3 is given with its conserved first and last residue. A D gene is named only where the DNA matches it firmly.

NA	TRBV2	TRBJ1-2	TGTGCCAGCAGTGACCCAGGGTCTCGTATTGGCTACACCTTC	CASSDPGSRIGYTF
NA	TRBV28	TRBJ1-5	TGTGCCAGCAGTTTCTGGTCCCAGGGCAATCAGCCCCAGCATTTT	CASSFWSQGNQPQHF
NA	TRBV7-9	TRBJ2-7	TGTGCCAGCAGCTTAGTTTCAGGGCCCTACGAGCAGTACTTC	CASSLVSGPYEQYF
TRBD1	TRBV4-2	TRBJ1-1	TGTGCCAGCAGCCAAGTTGAAGGGGGCGCGGGCACTGAAGCTTTCTTT	CASSQVEGGAGTEAFF
TRBD2	TRBV7-7	TRBJ2-1	TGTGCCAGCAGCCCGACTAGCGGGGGGGCATATGAGCAGTTCTTC	CASSPTSGGAYEQFF
TRBD1	TRBV7-9	TRBJ2-2	TGTGCCAGCAGCTTAGGGGACAGGGGAAGGTTCACCGGGGAGCTGTTTTTT	CASSLGDRGRFTGELFF
NA	TRBV27	TRBJ2-5	TGTGCCAGCAGTTTATTAGGACTGAACCAAGAGACCCAGTACTTC	CASSLLGLNQETQYF
TRBD1	TRBV28	TRBJ1-4	TGTGCCAGCACCTCGACTGACAGGGGGTTAACTAATGAAAAACTGTTTTTT	CASTSTDRGLTNEKLFF
TRBD2	TRBV28	TRBJ2-7	TGTGCCAGCAGTCCCGGAGGACTAGCGGTTACCTACGAGCAGTACTTC	CASSPGGLAVTYEQYF
TRBD1	TRBV13	TRBJ1-1	TGTGCCAGCAGCCGAACAGGGGGGTGGACTGAAGCTTTCTTT	CASSRTGGWTEAFF
NA	TRBV6-6	TRBJ1-6	TGTGCCAGCGACGGAGGGGATTCACCCCTCCACTTT	CASDGGDSPLHF
NA	TRBV4-2	TRBJ1-4	TGTGCCAGCAGCCAAGATACCGTAGTTGCAACTAATGAAAAACTGTTTTTT	CASSQDTVVATNEKLFF
NA	TRBV2	TRBJ1-1	TGTGCCAGCAGTGAATGGGGGGGTACTGAAGCTTTCTTT	CASSEWGGTEAFF
NA	TRBV7-9	TRBJ1-3	TGTGCCAGCAGCTTAGATGTCAGCTCTGGAAACACCATATATTTT	CASSLDVSSGNTIYF
TRBD1	TRBV6-1	TRBJ1-1	TGTGCCAGCAGGGCGATGACAGGGGTGAACACTGAAGCTTTCTTT	CASRAMTGVNTEAFF
NA	TRBV5-1	TRBJ1-6	TGCGCCAGCAGCTTAAACAGGGATTCACCCCTCCACTTT	CASSLNRDSPLHF